A selection of T cell receptor beta chains follows, all from one sample in a study of shared clonotypes between healthy human individuals. Method: immunoSEQ multiplex PCR; TCRdb's copy keeps in-frame clones and lacks some. The sample records about 360,000 clones, around four fifths being singletons. The sequenced sample consisted of memory CD4+ T cells sorted from blood. These receptors were collected from a man aged 25-45 years in good health. CDR3s include the opening cysteine and the closing phenylalanine or tryptophan. Each record gives: V gene, clone size, J gene, D gene, CDR3 DNA, CDR3 protein. D genes are given only for firm matches. Expanded clones are given a class, and other clones once, few, many or no size at all.

v_call: TRBV5-1
clone_size: .
j_call: TRBJ2-5
d_call: .
cdr3_nt: TGCGCCAGCAGCAGGTTTTCAGGGGAAGAGACCCAGTACTTC
cdr3_aa: CASSRFSGEETQYF

v_call: TRBV7-9
clone_size: once
j_call: TRBJ2-7
d_call: .
cdr3_nt: TGTGCCAGCTCCCCCTCCCGGGAGAGGTACGAGCAGTACTTC
cdr3_aa: CASSPSRERYEQYF

v_call: TRBV5-1
clone_size: many
j_call: TRBJ1-2
d_call: .
cdr3_nt: TGCGCCAGCAGCTATGGCAGGGGAGGTGATGGCTACACCTTC
cdr3_aa: CASSYGRGGDGYTF

v_call: TRBV6-5
clone_size: .
j_call: TRBJ2-7
d_call: .
cdr3_nt: TGTGCCACCGGGACGCCCTACGAGCAGTACTTC
cdr3_aa: CATGTPYEQYF

v_call: TRBV7-2
clone_size: .
j_call: TRBJ2-5
d_call: .
cdr3_nt: TGTGCCAGCAGCTTAGCTAGACTGGTGGAGACCCAGTACTTC
cdr3_aa: CASSLARLVETQYF

v_call: TRBV5-6
clone_size: .
j_call: TRBJ2-7
d_call: TRBD2
cdr3_nt: TGTGCCAGCAGCTTGGTAGCGGGCTACGAGCAGTACTTC
cdr3_aa: CASSLVAGYEQYF

v_call: TRBV5-1
clone_size: .
j_call: TRBJ2-1
d_call: TRBD2
cdr3_nt: TGCGCCAGCAGCTTAGACGGGAGGGGCTACAATGAGCAGTTCTTC
cdr3_aa: CASSLDGRGYNEQFF

v_call: TRBV7-9
clone_size: few
j_call: TRBJ1-5
d_call: .
cdr3_nt: TGTGCCAGCAGCTTATCGCGCGGACAGCCCCAGCATTTT
cdr3_aa: CASSLSRGQPQHF

v_call: TRBV6-1
clone_size: few
j_call: TRBJ2-7
d_call: .
cdr3_nt: TGTGCCAGCAGTGAGTTCGAGCAGTACTTC
cdr3_aa: CASSEFEQYF

v_call: TRBV5-4
clone_size: .
j_call: TRBJ2-6
d_call: .
cdr3_nt: TGTGCCAGCACCGACGCTTGGGGGGCGCGAGGGGCCAACGTCCTGACTTTC
cdr3_aa: CASTDAWGARGANVLTF

v_call: TRBV11-2
clone_size: .
j_call: TRBJ2-5
d_call: .
cdr3_nt: TGTGCCAGCAGCTTAGGAGACGGAGAGACCCAGTACTTC
cdr3_aa: CASSLGDGETQYF

v_call: TRBV29-1
clone_size: once
j_call: TRBJ2-1
d_call: TRBD2
cdr3_nt: TGCAGCGCACGGACTAGAGGTTACAATGAGCAGTTCTTC
cdr3_aa: CSARTRGYNEQFF

v_call: TRBV19
clone_size: .
j_call: TRBJ1-2
d_call: .
cdr3_nt: TGTGCCAGCAGGAACTATGGCTACACCTTC
cdr3_aa: CASRNYGYTF

v_call: TRBV6-5
clone_size: .
j_call: TRBJ1-2
d_call: .
cdr3_nt: TGTGCCAGCCATAACCCGTCCCGAGCTAACTATGGCTACACCTTC
cdr3_aa: CASHNPSRANYGYTF

v_call: TRBV7-2
clone_size: .
j_call: TRBJ2-2
d_call: .
cdr3_nt: TGTGCCAGCAGCCGAGAGGGGGGAACGAACACCGGGGAGCTGTTTTTT
cdr3_aa: CASSREGGTNTGELFF

v_call: TRBV19
clone_size: .
j_call: TRBJ2-7
d_call: .
cdr3_nt: TGTGCCAGTAGTATCGGGACGGACTACGAGCAGTACTTC
cdr3_aa: CASSIGTDYEQYF

v_call: TRBV5-4
clone_size: .
j_call: TRBJ2-7
d_call: .
cdr3_nt: TGTGCCAGCAGCTCGCCGGGGGGCACGTACGAGCAGTACTTC
cdr3_aa: CASSSPGGTYEQYF

v_call: TRBV28
clone_size: .
j_call: TRBJ2-2
d_call: .
cdr3_nt: TGTGCCCATCAGGGGACCGGGGAGCTGTTTTTT
cdr3_aa: CAHQGTGELFF

v_call: TRBV18
clone_size: .
j_call: TRBJ2-1
d_call: .
cdr3_nt: TGTGCCAGCTCACCGAATAGTAACAATGAGCAGTTCTTC
cdr3_aa: CASSPNSNNEQFF

v_call: TRBV7-3
clone_size: few
j_call: TRBJ1-1
d_call: .
cdr3_nt: TGTGCCAGCAGCGCATGGAACACTGAAGCTTTCTTT
cdr3_aa: CASSAWNTEAFF

v_call: TRBV29-1
clone_size: .
j_call: TRBJ2-1
d_call: TRBD1
cdr3_nt: TGCAGCGTTGAAGGGGGGACAGGGGCAGGGTACAATGAGCAGTTCTTC
cdr3_aa: CSVEGGTGAGYNEQFF

v_call: TRBV28
clone_size: .
j_call: TRBJ1-1
d_call: .
cdr3_nt: TGTGCCAGCACCCAACCTTCAGACACTGAAGCTTTCTTT
cdr3_aa: CASTQPSDTEAFF

v_call: TRBV6-1
clone_size: few
j_call: TRBJ2-6
d_call: .
cdr3_nt: TGTGCCAGCAGTGCCCACTCTGGGGCCAACGTCCTGACTTTC
cdr3_aa: CASSAHSGANVLTF

v_call: TRBV25-1
clone_size: .
j_call: TRBJ1-3
d_call: .
cdr3_nt: TGTGCCAGCAGTAGCCGGGACGGCCGAAACACCATATATTTT
cdr3_aa: CASSSRDGRNTIYF

v_call: TRBV7-8
clone_size: .
j_call: TRBJ1-5
d_call: .
cdr3_nt: TGTGCCAGCAGCTTTAGCCAGGGTGGTCAGCCCCAGCATTTT
cdr3_aa: CASSFSQGGQPQHF

v_call: TRBV6-6
clone_size: .
j_call: TRBJ2-5
d_call: .
cdr3_nt: TGTGCCAGCAGACCTTCCAAAGAGACCCAGTACTTC
cdr3_aa: CASRPSKETQYF

v_call: TRBV29-1
clone_size: .
j_call: TRBJ2-5
d_call: .
cdr3_nt: TGCAGCGTCGGAGAAGAGACCCAGTACTTC
cdr3_aa: CSVGEETQYF

v_call: TRBV28
clone_size: .
j_call: TRBJ1-4
d_call: TRBD1
cdr3_nt: TGTGCCAGCAGCCAACAGGGGGGGGCAACTAATGAAAAACTGTTTTTT
cdr3_aa: CASSQQGGATNEKLFF

v_call: TRBV9
clone_size: .
j_call: TRBJ2-5
d_call: TRBD2
cdr3_nt: TGTGCCAGCAGCGTGTCTAGCGGGAACCAAGAGACCCAGTACTTC
cdr3_aa: CASSVSSGNQETQYF

v_call: TRBV2
clone_size: .
j_call: TRBJ2-5
d_call: .
cdr3_nt: TGTGCCAGTGGGAAAAATATGAAAGAGACCCAGTACTTC
cdr3_aa: CASGKNMKETQYF

v_call: TRBV7-7
clone_size: .
j_call: TRBJ2-2
d_call: TRBD1
cdr3_nt: TGTGCCAGCAGCTTAGAGTCCCCGACAGGGTACTGGTCCGGGGAGCTGTTTTTT
cdr3_aa: CASSLESPTGYWSGELFF

v_call: TRBV27
clone_size: .
j_call: TRBJ2-2
d_call: .
cdr3_nt: TGTGCCAGCAGTTTTGGGCGCTCGGAGCTGTTTTTT
cdr3_aa: CASSFGRSELFF

v_call: TRBV6-1
clone_size: .
j_call: TRBJ1-1
d_call: .
cdr3_nt: TGTGCCAGCAGTTCACACCTTGAAGCTTTCTTT
cdr3_aa: CASSSHLEAFF

v_call: TRBV2
clone_size: .
j_call: TRBJ2-7
d_call: .
cdr3_nt: TGTGCCAGCACTATGAGGGACGAGCAGTACTTC
cdr3_aa: CASTMRDEQYF

v_call: TRBV5-1
clone_size: few
j_call: TRBJ2-5
d_call: .
cdr3_nt: TGCGCCAGTGCGATGGGCACCCAGGGGGAGACCCAGTACTTC
cdr3_aa: CASAMGTQGETQYF

v_call: TRBV7-9
clone_size: .
j_call: TRBJ2-1
d_call: TRBD2
cdr3_nt: TGTGCCAGCAGCCGACTAGCGGAATACAATGAGCAGTTCTTC
cdr3_aa: CASSRLAEYNEQFF

v_call: TRBV28
clone_size: many
j_call: TRBJ1-2
d_call: TRBD1
cdr3_nt: TGTGCCAGCAGGGGACAGACAGTTAATGGCTACACCTTC
cdr3_aa: CASRGQTVNGYTF

v_call: TRBV10-2
clone_size: .
j_call: TRBJ2-7
d_call: .
cdr3_nt: TGCGCCAGCAGTGAGTCCTCTCAGGGCTACGAGCAGTACTTC
cdr3_aa: CASSESSQGYEQYF

v_call: TRBV21-1
clone_size: few
j_call: TRBJ2-7
d_call: .
cdr3_nt: TGTGCCAGCAGCAAAACCGGACGAAAGTTCTACGAGCAGTACTTC
cdr3_aa: CASSKTGRKFYEQYF

v_call: TRBV7-9
clone_size: .
j_call: TRBJ1-1
d_call: .
cdr3_nt: TGTGCCAGCAGCCGGAGGGGCCGGGGCTATATGAACACTGAAGCTTTCTTT
cdr3_aa: CASSRRGRGYMNTEAFF